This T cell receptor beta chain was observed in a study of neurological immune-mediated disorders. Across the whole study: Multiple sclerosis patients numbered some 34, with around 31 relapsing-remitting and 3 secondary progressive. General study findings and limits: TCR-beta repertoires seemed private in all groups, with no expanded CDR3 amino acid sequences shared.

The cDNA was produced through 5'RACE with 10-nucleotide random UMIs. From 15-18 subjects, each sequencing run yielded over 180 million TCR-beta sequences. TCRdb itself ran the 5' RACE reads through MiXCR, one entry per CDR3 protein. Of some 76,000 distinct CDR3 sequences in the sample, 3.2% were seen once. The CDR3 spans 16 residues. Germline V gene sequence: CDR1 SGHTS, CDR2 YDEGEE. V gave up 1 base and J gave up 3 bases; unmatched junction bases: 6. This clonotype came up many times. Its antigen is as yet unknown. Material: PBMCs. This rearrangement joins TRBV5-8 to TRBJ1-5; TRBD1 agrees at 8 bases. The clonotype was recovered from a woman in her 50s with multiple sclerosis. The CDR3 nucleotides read TGTGCCAGCAGCTTGTTGGGACAGGTGAACAATCAGCCCCAGCATTTT. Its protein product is CASSLLGQVNNQPQHF.